The 21 T cell receptor beta chains below were found in one sample sequenced in a study of T cell clonotyping in hematopoietic cell transplantation. As for time point: recipient sample about 28 days before transplant, after cytoreduction. Method: immunoSEQ multiplex PCR; TCRdb's copy keeps in-frame clones and lacks some. The table includes some 49,000 clones, 65% to 90% detected once. The material was peripheral blood mononuclear cells, obtained before stem cell transplant. Receptors were obtained from a man aged 55-75 years with biphenotypic leukemia. Some clones in this sample may be carry-over from other donors' samples.

The chain uses TRBV5-1 and TRBJ2-7, with D possibly being TRBD2 (7 bases). Trimming took 4 bases from V and 3 from J, leaving 14 bases between them. Germline assignment: CDR1 SGHRS and CDR2 YFSETQ. This CDR3 is built from 14 residues. The CDR3 sequence is CASSLRGGIYEQYF. CDR3 in DNA: TGCGCCAGCAGCCTCAGGGGAGGGATCTACGAGCAGTACTTC.

This clone was observed a single time. The genes are TRBV6-1 and TRBJ2-7, with 10 positions matching TRBD1. V shed 8 bases and J 3 bases; nucleotides not matched to a gene: 1. The CDR3 consists of 12 residues. The germline CDR1 and CDR2 sequences are MNHNS and SASEGT. CDR3 DNA: TGTGCCAGCGGGACAGGGGACTACGAGCAGTACTTC. Translated, it gives CASGTGDYEQYF.

This clone is a singleton in its sample. This chain joins TRBV28 and TRBJ2-7; D is uncertain. Germline CDR1 reads MDHEN; CDR2 reads SYDVKM. CDR3 length equals 13 residues. V lost 2 bases, J lost 5 bases, and 10 bases lay in between. For the CDR3, the DNA is TGTGCCAGCAGTTTACCGAATACGAACGAGCAGTACTTC. Its protein product is CASSLPNTNEQYF.

The chain combines TRBV5-1 with TRBJ2-1; D might be TRBD2 (6 bases). V lost 1 base to trimming and J lost 6 bases, with 11 bases between them. Germline-derived CDR1 and CDR2 are SGHRS and YFSETQ. The CDR3 length is 14 residues. The CDR3 region is CASSLTSIANEQFF. The CDR3 region has the DNA TGCGCCAGCAGCTTGACTAGCATTGCCAATGAGCAGTTCTTC.

The chain employs TRBV6-1 and TRBJ2-5; TRBD2 matches at 7 bases. The CDR3 has 14 residues. Per germline, CDR1 MNHNS and CDR2 SASEGT. J was trimmed by 7 bases and V by 3 bases; bases with no gene match: 8. The DNA for the CDR3 is TGTGCCAGCAGTGAGGCGGGAGAAGGCGGGACCCAGTACTTC. Translating it yields CASSEAGEGGTQYF.

J is TRBJ1-2 and V is TRBV2, with TRBD1 matching 9 bases. The length of the CDR3 is 16 residues. V shed 5 bases and J 0 bases; nucleotides not matched to a gene: 7. CDR1 and CDR2 from the germline V gene are SNHLY and FYNNEI. The CDR3 loop is CASSYAQGAANYGYTF. The CDR3 DNA follows: TGTGCCAGCAGTTACGCACAGGGGGCGGCTAACTATGGCTACACCTTC.

CDR3 region: CSPRDGKREQYF. The CDR3 region has the DNA TGCAGCCCCCGGGACGGTAAACGGGAGCAGTACTTC. The chain joins TRBV29-1 to TRBJ2-7, with D perhaps assigned TRBD1 or TRBD2 (5 bases each). The V end was cut by 8 bases, the J end by 7 bases, with 18 bases between. The CDR3 loop spans 12 amino acids. The V gene's germline CDR1 is SQVTM and CDR2 ANQGSEA.

The genes are TRBV30 and TRBJ1-2; possible D gene TRBD1, 6 bases. The CDR3 extends over 13 amino acids. The germline V gene has CDR1 GTSNPN and CDR2 SVGIG (reference sequence). The V end lost 4 bases, the J end lost 0 bases, and 9 bases lay between the germline ends. The CDR3 nucleotides are TGTGCCTGGAACAGGGAGGCTAACTATGGCTACACCTTC. This codes for CAWNREANYGYTF.

The genes are TRBV5-4 and TRBJ1-1; TRBD1 matches at 7 bases. The J segment lost 0 bases and the V segment lost 4 bases, leaving 6 bases of the junction unmatched. The germline V gene has CDR1 SGHNT and CDR2 YYREEE (reference sequence). The CDR3 covers 15 residues. This CDR3 reads CASSPKTGMNTEAFF. CDR3 DNA: TGTGCCAGCAGCCCCAAGACAGGGATGAACACTGAAGCTTTCTTT.

The chain combines TRBV30 with TRBJ1-1; D is undetermined. This CDR3 has 13 residues. The germline CDR1 and CDR2 sequences are GTSNPN and SVGIG (reference sequence). V lost 3 bases and J lost 2, with 10 bases in between. CDR3: CAWRGRANTEAFF. CDR3 DNA: TGTGCCTGGAGAGGGCGGGCCAACACTGAAGCTTTCTTT.

The V call is TRBV4-1, the J call TRBJ2-7; 9 bases agree with TRBD1. The junction had 4 bases not matched to a gene; V was cut back by 4 bases and J by 0 bases. Germline CDR1 MGHRA, CDR2 YSYEKL. The CDR3 spans 15 residues. CDR3 region: CASSPGQGHSYEQYF. CDR3 in DNA: TGCGCCAGCAGCCCGGGACAGGGCCACTCCTACGAGCAGTACTTC.

This clone came up a few times. The V call is TRBV9, the J call TRBJ2-7; D remains unclear. The CDR3 length is 15 residues. Trimming stripped 4 bases from V and 6 bases from J, with 20 bases between. Looked up from germline, CDR1 is SGDLS and CDR2 is YYNGEE. The CDR3 region is CASSSQVTERAEQYF. As DNA, the CDR3 is TGTGCCAGCAGCTCCCAGGTCACCGAACGGGCCGAGCAGTACTTC.

The V call is TRBV28, the J call TRBJ1-4; 10 positions match TRBD1. The ends lost 6 bases at V and 8 bases at J; junction bases unmatched: 3. Looked up from germline, CDR1 is MDHEN and CDR2 is SYDVKM. This CDR3 has 13 amino acids. The CDR3 DNA reads as TGTGCCAGCAGGGGACAGGGGTTAGAAAAACTGTTTTTT. This encodes CASRGQGLEKLFF. Full variable domain (remainder filled in from reference TRBV28 and TRBJ1-4): DVKVTQSSRYLVKRTGEKVFLECVQDMDHENMFWYRQDPGLGLRLIYFSYDVKMKEKGDIPEGYSVSREKKERFSLILESASTNQTSMYLCASRGQGLEKLFFGSGTQLSVL.

The rearrangement links TRBV4-3 to TRBJ2-5, with TRBD2 matching over 7 bases. Trimming cost V 4 bases and J 4 bases; bases outside gene matches: 6. Germline lookup yields CDR1 LGHNA and CDR2 YSLEER. The CDR3 loop spans 14 amino acids. CDR3 amino acids: CASSPTVAGETQYF. DNA of the CDR3: TGCGCCAGCAGCCCAACGGTAGCGGGAGAGACCCAGTACTTC.

The chain links TRBV6-5 to TRBJ2-7; the D is unclear. V was pared by 6 bases and J by 2 bases, with 8 bases between. Germline lookup yields CDR1 MNHEY and CDR2 SVGAGI. The CDR3 is made up of 12 amino acids. This chain's CDR3 is CASSPGTYEQYF. CDR3 coding DNA: TGTGCCAGCAGCCCCGGCACCTACGAGCAGTACTTC.

This rearrangement joins TRBV2 to TRBJ1-4; 7 bases fit TRBD1. The V and J ends lost 7 bases and 8 bases, in that order; junction bases with no gene match: 10. Germline assignment: CDR1 SNHLY and CDR2 FYNNEI. The CDR3 is 14 residues long. The CDR3 is CASIRDSSDEKLFF. In DNA form, the CDR3 reads TGTGCCAGCATCCGGGACAGTTCCGACGAAAAACTGTTTTTT.

The chain carries TRBV11-2 and TRBJ2-7; D perhaps matches TRBD1 (6 bases). The ends were cut back, 4 bases at V and 4 bases at J, with 11 bases in the middle. This CDR3 is built from 13 residues. CDR1 SGHAT and CDR2 FQNNGV come from the germline V gene. CDR3 in amino acids: CASSSYTGYEQYF. The DNA of the CDR3 is TGTGCCAGCAGCTCTTATACAGGGTACGAGCAGTACTTC.

The rearrangement joins TRBV19 to TRBJ2-3; unclear D gene. Looked up from germline, CDR1 is LNHDA and CDR2 is SQIVND (reference sequence). The CDR3 length is 14 residues. V gave up 8 bases and J gave up 2 bases, with 14 bases separating them. The CDR3, as DNA: TGTGCCAGTTCGACTGACTGGGCCACAGATACGCAGTATTTT. It encodes CASSTDWATDTQYF.

The chain joins TRBV2 to TRBJ2-5; a weak D match, TRBD2 (5 bases). The V and J ends lost 4 bases and 2 bases respectively, with 11 bases between them. From germline, CDR1 is SNHLY and CDR2 FYNNEI. There are 14 residues in the CDR3. As DNA, the CDR3 is TGTGCCAGCAGTGTTCTAGCACCTCAAGAGACCCAGTACTTC. Its protein is CASSVLAPQETQYF.

This rearrangement joins TRBV5-1 to TRBJ2-7, with 11 nucleotides matching TRBD2. The CDR3 sequence is 16 residues long. Looked up from germline, CDR1 is SGHRS and CDR2 is YFSETQ. Unmatched junction bases numbered 10, after V lost 3 bases and J lost 5 bases. CDR3 coding DNA: TGCGCCAGCAGCTCCAAGACTAGCGGGACCCTCCACGAGCAGTACTTC. It yields the protein CASSSKTSGTLHEQYF.

The J gene is TRBJ2-3, the V gene TRBV11-2; D possibly corresponds to TRBD2 (5 bases). V shed 5 bases and J shed 7 bases, with 19 bases lying between them. This CDR3 has 15 residues. From germline, CDR1 is SGHAT and CDR2 FQNNGV. The DNA of the CDR3 is TGTGCCAGCAGCCCGAGGGCAGGTCGTTGGTATACGCAGTATTTT. The encoded protein is CASSPRAGRWYTQYF.